This TCR beta chain was sequenced during a study of T cell responses to AZD1222 COVID-19 vaccine. Study-level points and caveats: Clonal diversity may have been underestimated in mostly white British donors. Spike as a whole was targeted by vaccine-associated CD4 TCRs, dominant at 160-218 and 743-854. The reported proportion of spike-specific TCRs targeting unmutated variant regions was nearly half. Recipients of AZD1222 seropositive at baseline numbered only 6 or 7.

A word on this clone: The target antigen is unknown.

V lost 5 bases and J lost 0, with 11 bases in between. Germline-derived CDR1 and CDR2 are SGHTA and FQGNSA. CDR3 length: 15 amino acids. Clones were sequenced by immunoSEQ multiplex PCR, and TCRdb holds only the in-frame ones, with some missing. The table lists 95,000 to 150,000 clones, roughly 89% of them singletons. The sample consisted of peripheral blood, taken on day 0 of AZD1222 vaccination. The source of this sequence is an adult in good health. The chain has TRBV7-2 and TRBJ1-3; D is uncertain. The CDR3 DNA follows: TGTGCCAGCAGCCTAAGCCATGTCTCTGGAAACACCATATATTTT. This translates into CASSLSHVSGNTIYF.